The 30 T cell receptor beta chains below were found in one sample sequenced in a study of CD8+CD57+ T cells in acquired aplastic anemia. Genomic DNA constituted the template upon which TCR beta VDJ and CDR3 profiling was performed. TCRdb recomputed calls from the reads with MiXCR, one row per CDR3 protein. The table lists more than 150,000 distinct CDR3 sequences, about 47% of them singletons. Sequencing used sorted CD4+, CD8+, or CD8+CD57+ T cells (not recorded which) from PBMCs. The source of these receptors is a human donor in good health.

This clonotype was counted between two and nine times. The CDR3 sequence: CASSPGREVTEAFF. In DNA form, the CDR3 reads TGTGCCAGCAGCCCGGGGAGGGAAGTCACTGAAGCTTTCTTT. This chain uses TRBV3-1 with TRBJ1-1; D unresolved. The CDR3 consists of 14 residues. V shed 4 bases and J shed 4 bases, with 13 bases lying between them. CDR1 LGHDT and CDR2 YNNKEL come from the germline V gene (reference sequence).

This clonotype was counted at least ten times. J is TRBJ2-7 and V is TRBV7-9, with 7 bases identical to TRBD2. Germline trimming cut 6 bases from V and 2 bases from J; bases unmatched to any gene: 7. The CDR3 totals 14 residues. The germline gives CDR1 SEHNR, CDR2 FQNEAQ (reference sequence). The CDR3 DNA reads as TGTGCCAGCAGTTCTAGCGGCACCCCCTACGAGCAGTACTTC. It is translated as CASSSSGTPYEQYF. The entire variable domain, with the rest obtained from reference TRBV7-9 and TRBJ2-7, is as follows: DTGVSQNPRHKITKRGQNVTFRCDPISEHNRLYWYRQTLGQGPEFLTYFQNEAQLEKSRLLSDRFSAERPKGSFSTLEIQRTEQGDSAMYLCASSSSGTPYEQYFGPGTRLTVT.

The gene calls are TRBV2 and TRBJ1-1; 8 nucleotides align to TRBD1. V shed 9 bases and J 4 bases; nucleotides not matched to a gene: 10. The germline CDR1 and CDR2 sequences are SNHLY and FYNNEI. This CDR3 is 14 amino acids long. CDR3 sequence (DNA): TGTGCCAGTACCCCACAGGGGGAGGGCACTGAAGCTTTCTTT. Its protein product is CASTPQGEGTEAFF. Full variable domain (outside the CDR3, taken from reference TRBV2 and TRBJ1-1): EPEVTQTPSHQVTQMGQEVILRCVPISNHLYFYWYRQILGQKVEFLVSFYNNEISEKSEIFDDQFSVERPDGSNFTLKIRSTKLEDSAMYFCASTPQGEGTEAFFGQGTRLTVV.

This clonotype appeared many times. This chain joins TRBV5-5 and TRBJ1-1; a weak D match, TRBD1 (5 bases). CDR3 size: 15 residues. Trimming left V 1 base short and J 0 bases short, with 10 bases between. The germline V gene has CDR1 SGHKS and CDR2 YYEKEE (reference sequence). The CDR3 loop reads CASSLSGVVNTEAFF. CDR3 bases: TGTGCCAGCAGCTTGTCGGGGGTTGTGAACACTGAAGCTTTCTTT. Together with reference TRBV5-5 and TRBJ1-1, the CDR3 gives the full variable domain: DAGVTQSPTHLIKTRGQQVTLRCSPISGHKSVSWYQQVLGQGPQFIFQYYEKEERGRGNFPDRFSARQFPNYSSELNVNALLLGDSALYLCASSLSGVVNTEAFFGQGTRLTVV.

This clonotype was seen repeatedly, ten times or more. The rearrangement links TRBV2 to TRBJ1-5, with 8 bases matching TRBD1. V was clipped by 5 bases and J by 0 bases; unmatched bases: 6. This CDR3 is built from 16 residues. Germline lookup yields CDR1 SNHLY and CDR2 FYNNEI. The CDR3 DNA sequence: TGTGCCAGCAGTTGGGACAGGCCTTATAGCAATCAGCCCCAGCATTTT. Amino acid sequence: CASSWDRPYSNQPQHF.

The rearrangement links TRBV4-1 to TRBJ1-1; tentatively, D is TRBD1 (5 bases). Trimming removed 6 bases from V and 5 bases from J, with 16 bases in between. The germline CDR1 and CDR2 sequences are MGHRA and YSYEKL. This CDR3 is built from 14 residues. The CDR3 nucleotides are TGCGCCAGCAGAGGATTGACAGCGGGGACTGAAGCTTTCTTT. This encodes CASRGLTAGTEAFF.

This clonotype was counted between two and nine times. This sequence joins TRBV19 and TRBJ1-5; D is undetermined. Trimming cost V 3 bases and J 0 bases, with 9 bases left between them. This CDR3 has 15 residues. Germline V lookup: CDR1 LNHDA, CDR2 SQIVND (reference sequence). The CDR3 DNA reads TGTGCCAGTAGTATGGGGAGCAATAGCAATCAGCCCCAGCATTTT. Translation gives CASSMGSNSNQPQHF.

This chain joins TRBV19 and TRBJ1-6; 8 bases map to TRBD1. Germline assignment: CDR1 LNHDA and CDR2 SQIVND (reference sequence). This CDR3 spans 14 amino acids. V was clipped by 7 bases and J by 7 bases; unmatched bases: 6. CDR3 amino acids: CASISGGLNSPLHF. The CDR3 nucleotides are TGTGCCAGTATCTCAGGGGGCCTCAATTCACCCCTCCACTTT. The variable domain in full, completed from reference TRBV19 and TRBJ1-6, reads DGGITQSPKYLFRKEGQNVTLSCEQNLNHDAMYWYRQDPGQGLRLIYYSQIVNDFQKGDIAEGYSVSREKKESFPLTVTSAQKNPTAFYLCASISGGLNSPLHFGNGTRLTVT.

V gene TRBV5-8 combines with J gene TRBJ2-7; D is possibly TRBD1 (6 bases). V dropped 9 bases and J dropped 3 bases, with 16 bases sitting between them. Germline V lookup: CDR1 SGHTS, CDR2 YDEGEE. The length of the CDR3 is 13 residues. The CDR3 loop reads CATTDGQIYEQYF. CDR3 in DNA: TGTGCCACAACTGACGGACAGATCTACGAGCAGTACTTC.

This clonotype was recorded many times. The gene calls are TRBV19 and TRBJ2-2; the match to TRBD2 covers 13 bases. J gave up 4 bases and V 6 bases, and 8 bases lay outside the gene matches. The CDR3 has 17 amino acids. Germline-derived CDR1 and CDR2 are LNHDA and SQIVND (reference sequence). The CDR3 nucleotides are TGTGCCAGTAGGAACCCTTGGACTAGCGGGAGCACCGGGGAGCTGTTTTTT. Translating gives CASRNPWTSGSTGELFF. Full variable domain (outside the CDR3, taken from reference TRBV19 and TRBJ2-2): DGGITQSPKYLFRKEGQNVTLSCEQNLNHDAMYWYRQDPGQGLRLIYYSQIVNDFQKGDIAEGYSVSREKKESFPLTVTSAQKNPTAFYLCASRNPWTSGSTGELFFGEGSRLTVL.

The V and J genes are TRBV20-1 and TRBJ1-1; tentatively, D is TRBD1 (6 bases). Germline loops: CDR1 DFQATT, CDR2 SNEGSKA (reference sequence). CDR3 length equals 14 residues. V dropped 3 bases and J dropped 1 base, with 12 bases sitting between them. The CDR3 loop reads CSASPGATNTEAFF. The CDR3 nucleotides are TGCAGTGCTAGCCCAGGGGCGACGAACACTGAAGCTTTCTTT.

In this sample, this clonotype turned up many times. The V and J genes are TRBV20-1 and TRBJ2-7, with TRBD2 matching over 13 bases. V lost 5 bases to trimming and J lost 1 base; unmatched junction nucleotides: 5. Germline V lookup: CDR1 DFQATT, CDR2 SNEGSKA (reference sequence). This CDR3 has 15 residues. Written as DNA, the CDR3 is TGCAGTGCTCCCTTACTAGCGGGAGGGTCCTACGAGCAGTACTTC. Residues: CSAPLLAGGSYEQYF.

The table lists this clonotype with many counts. The CDR3 DNA reads TGTGCCAGCAGCTCGACAGAGCAAGAGACCCAGTACTTC. Translated: CASSSTEQETQYF. The V call is TRBV4-2, the J call TRBJ2-5, with D possibly TRBD1 on 5 matching bases. CDR3 size: 13 residues. Germline V gives CDR1 LGHNA, CDR2 YNFKEQ. The V gene lost 5 bases and the J gene lost 2 bases, with 9 bases spanning the gap.

This sequence joins TRBV10-2 and TRBJ2-7; the D gene is possibly TRBD1 (6 bases). Trimming pared 10 bases from V and 9 bases from J, leaving 13 bases between. Germline V gives CDR1 WSHSY, CDR2 SAAADI. This CDR3 is built from 10 residues. For the CDR3, the DNA is TGCGCCACAGGACAGCTCGGGCAGTACTTC. Translating gives CATGQLGQYF.

Many counts were recorded for this clonotype. This chain connects TRBV20-1 to TRBJ2-1; 7 nucleotides agree with TRBD1. V gave up 5 bases and J gave up 8 bases; unmatched junction bases: 12. This CDR3 comprises 14 residues. Germline V gives CDR1 DFQATT, CDR2 SNEGSKA (reference sequence). CDR3 coding DNA: TGCAGTGCTCGGCGCGGAGGACAGGATTATGAGCAGTTCTTC. As protein: CSARRGGQDYEQFF.

With regard to this clonotype: Relative to the germline gene, one junction end is altered; a read error may explain this. This chain connects TRBV10-3 to TRBJ1-1; TRBD1 matches at 8 bases. CDR3 length equals 14 residues. In germline, CDR1 is ENHRY, CDR2 SYGVKD. This chain's CDR3 is CASTLDRVNIEAFF. For the CDR3, the DNA is TGTGCCAGCACTTTGGACAGGGTGAACATTGAAGCTTTCTTT.

V is TRBV25-1 and J is TRBJ2-7, with a tentative D call TRBD1 (6 bases). This CDR3 is built from 14 residues. The ends were cut back, 2 bases at V and 2 bases at J, with 10 bases in the middle. Looked up from germline, CDR1 is MGHDK and CDR2 is SYGVNS. CDR3: CASSEIRGTYEQYF. In nucleotides, the CDR3 is TGTGCCAGCAGTGAAATAAGGGGGACCTACGAGCAGTACTTC.

This clonotype was found many times. The rearrangement joins TRBV7-3 to TRBJ1-1; weak D call: TRBD1 (6 bases). The V end was cut by 1 base, the J end by 5 bases, with 14 bases between. The CDR3 has 15 residues. Germline V gene sequence: CDR1 SGHTA, CDR2 FQGTGA. CDR3 coding DNA: TGTGCCAGCAGCTTAAGGTCCGGAGGGGGGACTGAAGCTTTCTTT. It specifies CASSLRSGGGTEAFF.

This clonotype was found many times. The CDR3 DNA reads as TGTGCCAGCAGCTCTAGACAGGGACGGGGCGAGCAGTACTTC. This encodes CASSSRQGRGEQYF. The chain has TRBV3-1 and TRBJ2-7, with TRBD1 matching over 7 bases. J lost 6 bases, V lost 5 bases, and 10 bases had no gene match. The CDR3 sequence is 14 residues long. Germline loops: CDR1 LGHDT, CDR2 YNNKEL (reference sequence).

With respect to this clonotype: One junction end disagrees with the germline gene, perhaps due to a read error. The chain employs TRBV11-1 and TRBJ2-7; 12 nucleotides align to TRBD2. The germline V gene encodes CDR1 SGHAT and CDR2 FQDESV (reference sequence). The length of the CDR3 is 16 residues. In nucleotides, the CDR3 is TGTGCCAGCAGCTTAGGGACTAGCGGGGAGGCCTACGAGCAGCACTTC. Protein product: CASSLGTSGEAYEQHF.

This clonotype was picked up many times. V and J are TRBV4-2 and TRBJ2-1; perhaps D is TRBD1 or TRBD2 (6 bases each). The germline CDR1 and CDR2 sequences are LGHNA and YNFKEQ. This CDR3 region has 15 residues. Between the trimmed V and J ends, which lost 2 bases and 7 bases, there was a span of 15 bases. The CDR3 spells CASSQSRGPPNEQFF. The CDR3 nucleotides read TGTGCCAGCAGCCAATCTCGGGGGCCACCAAATGAGCAGTTCTTC.

V and J are TRBV2 and TRBJ1-2; D ambiguous. CDR1 SNHLY and CDR2 FYNNEI come from the germline V gene. Trimming removed 7 bases at V and 7 bases at J, with 16 bases between. CDR3 length: 13 residues. CDR3 sequence reads: CASTVSQGSGYTF. CDR3 DNA: TGTGCCAGCACCGTGTCCCAAGGGAGTGGCTACACCTTC.

CDR3 loop: CASSLASGSLVYNEQFF. CDR3 sequence (DNA): TGTGCCAGCAGTTTAGCTAGCGGGAGTCTTGTCTACAATGAGCAGTTCTTC. The rearrangement uses TRBV27 and TRBJ2-1, with 10 bases fitting TRBD2. This CDR3 is built from 17 residues. V lost 2 bases and J lost 3; bases outside the gene matches: 7. CDR1 is MNHEY and CDR2 is SMNVEV in the germline V gene (reference sequence).

This chain connects TRBV28 to TRBJ2-5; tentatively, D is TRBD1 or TRBD2 (6 bases each). Germline CDR1 MDHEN, CDR2 SYDVKM. This CDR3 contains 15 residues. Trimming shortened V by 4 bases and J by 5 bases, and 17 bases separated the two germline ends. The CDR3 sequence is CASSSQPGGMETQYF. The CDR3 bases are TGTGCCAGCAGTTCCCAACCCGGGGGCATGGAGACCCAGTACTTC.

This clonotype was detected many times. This chain uses TRBV20-1 with TRBJ2-7, with 8 bases that match TRBD1. V dropped 1 base and J dropped 1; count of bases not matched to a gene: 12. CDR1 is DFQATT and CDR2 is SNEGSKA in the germline V gene (reference sequence). This CDR3 region has 17 residues. The CDR3 sequence is CSARGSLQDRASYEQYF. The CDR3, as DNA: TGCAGTGCTAGAGGGTCTTTACAGGACAGGGCTTCCTACGAGCAGTACTTC.

The chain couples TRBV20-1 to TRBJ1-1; D unclear. Germline V gene lookup returns CDR1 DFQATT and CDR2 SNEGSKA (reference sequence). The ends were cut back, 6 bases at V and 1 base at J, with 12 bases in the middle. This CDR3 has 13 residues. The DNA for the CDR3 is TGCAGTGCGGTAAGAGATTCGAACACTGAAGCTTTCTTT. This sequence encodes CSAVRDSNTEAFF.

This clonotype appeared a few times. The chain carries TRBV2 and TRBJ1-1, with a tentative D call TRBD1 (5 bases). Germline V gene data show CDR1 as SNHLY and CDR2 as FYNNEI. This CDR3 spans 14 amino acids. Deletions cut 0 bases from V and 4 bases from J, with 9 bases between. The CDR3 here is CASSEAGVGTEAFF. CDR3 nucleotides: TGTGCCAGCAGTGAAGCGGGGGTTGGCACTGAAGCTTTCTTT.

The genes are TRBV2 and TRBJ1-5, with 8 bases aligning to TRBD1. CDR3 length: 13 residues. Trimming cost V 7 bases and J 4 bases; bases outside gene matches: 3. Germline assignment: CDR1 SNHLY and CDR2 FYNNEI. The CDR3 loop reads CASTGGANQPQHF. CDR3 DNA: TGTGCCAGCACAGGGGGCGCGAATCAGCCCCAGCATTTT. The full variable domain, rest sourced from reference TRBV2 and TRBJ1-5, is EPEVTQTPSHQVTQMGQEVILRCVPISNHLYFYWYRQILGQKVEFLVSFYNNEISEKSEIFDDQFSVERPDGSNFTLKIRSTKLEDSAMYFCASTGGANQPQHFGDGTRLSIL.

This clonotype was seen many times. The chain is built from TRBV11-1 and TRBJ2-3; no reliable D call. The CDR3 consists of 14 residues. Deletions cut 5 bases from V and 0 bases from J, with 9 bases between. Germline-derived CDR1 and CDR2 are SGHAT and FQDESV (reference sequence). CDR3 in amino acids: CASSRRTSTDTQYF. CDR3 sequence (DNA): TGTGCCAGCAGCCGACGAACTAGCACAGATACGCAGTATTTT. The full variable domain, its missing parts supplied by reference TRBV11-1 and TRBJ2-3, is EAEVAQSPRYKITEKSQAVAFWCDPISGHATLYWYRQILGQGPELLVQFQDESVVDDSQLPKDRFSAERLKGVDSTLKIQPAELGDSAMYLCASSRRTSTDTQYFGPGTRLTVL.

This clonotype has more than one count but fewer than ten. The chain uses TRBV28 and TRBJ1-6; the D gene is possibly TRBD1 (5 bases). V was cut by 8 bases and J by 10 bases, with 15 bases left in between. Germline V gives CDR1 MDHEN, CDR2 SYDVKM. This CDR3 is built from 13 residues. CDR3 nucleotides: TGTGCCAGCCGATCAGGGCACCGGTCACCCCTCCACTTT. Residues: CASRSGHRSPLHF.